A selection of T cell receptor beta chains follows, all from one sample in a study of identifying expanded T cells in peripheral blood. Some clones are missing from TCRdb's copy, which holds only in-frame ones; the method was immunoSEQ multiplex PCR. The sample shows tens of thousands of clones, approximately 90% of them seen only once. The sample was blood. These TCRs come from a person aged 18 to 75 in good health. Each CDR3 is given with its conserved first and last residue. Each record gives: CDR3 DNA, CDR3 protein, V gene, J gene, D gene, clone size. D genes are given only for firm matches. Clone size is not always given. Where it is, it says once, few, many or a class for expanded clones.

CDR3nt: TGTGCCAGCAGCCAAGATAACATTATGATAAACAGTCCGAACACCGGGGAGCTGTTTTTT
CDR3aa: CASSQDNIMINSPNTGELFF
v_gene: TRBV4-2
j_gene: TRBJ2-2
d_gene: NA
abundance: few

CDR3nt: TGTGCCAGCAGTGAAAGCGAGGAAGGGGCCTCCGGGACCCAGTACTTC
CDR3aa: CASSESEEGASGTQYF
v_gene: TRBV6-1
j_gene: TRBJ2-5
d_gene: NA
abundance: few

CDR3nt: TGTGCCAGCAGTCTGGTTGCCGCTAGCAATCAGCCCCAGCATTTT
CDR3aa: CASSLVAASNQPQHF
v_gene: TRBV28
j_gene: TRBJ1-5
d_gene: NA
abundance: NA

CDR3nt: TGTGCCAGCAGTAGTAAAGGGGGGTACGAGCAGTACTTC
CDR3aa: CASSSKGGYEQYF
v_gene: TRBV6-5
j_gene: TRBJ2-7
d_gene: NA
abundance: NA

CDR3nt: TGTGCCATCTCAGCGGAGCAGATCTACGAGCAGTACTTC
CDR3aa: CAISAEQIYEQYF
v_gene: TRBV10-3
j_gene: TRBJ2-7
d_gene: NA
abundance: NA

CDR3nt: TGTGCCGGGGGGACAGCGTCCGGGAGCAATCAGCCCCAGCATTTT
CDR3aa: CAGGTASGSNQPQHF
v_gene: TRBV30
j_gene: TRBJ1-5
d_gene: TRBD1
abundance: NA

CDR3nt: TGCAGTGGGGCCCAGAGTTACGAGCAGTACTTC
CDR3aa: CSGAQSYEQYF
v_gene: TRBV20-1
j_gene: TRBJ2-7
d_gene: NA
abundance: NA

CDR3nt: TGTGCCAGCAGCCCCAACGGGGGAAAGGGCTATGGCTACACCTTC
CDR3aa: CASSPNGGKGYGYTF
v_gene: TRBV7-9
j_gene: TRBJ1-2
d_gene: NA
abundance: NA

CDR3nt: TGCGCCAGCAGCATCGGGACAGGGCCCCACGAGCAGTACTTC
CDR3aa: CASSIGTGPHEQYF
v_gene: TRBV5-1
j_gene: TRBJ2-7
d_gene: TRBD1
abundance: NA

CDR3nt: TGTGCCAGCCGGGACTGGGGCTCTGGGGCCAACGTCCTGACTTTC
CDR3aa: CASRDWGSGANVLTF
v_gene: TRBV6-1
j_gene: TRBJ2-6
d_gene: NA
abundance: NA

CDR3nt: TGTGCCAGCAGCTTAGGACCGGACAGGACCTACGAGCAGTACTTC
CDR3aa: CASSLGPDRTYEQYF
v_gene: TRBV11-2
j_gene: TRBJ2-7
d_gene: TRBD1
abundance: NA

CDR3nt: TGTGCCAGCAGGTCTCTAGCGTACGAGCAGTACTTC
CDR3aa: CASRSLAYEQYF
v_gene: TRBV2
j_gene: TRBJ2-7
d_gene: NA
abundance: NA